The sequence of this T cell receptor beta chain was determined in a study of blood T cells in healthy people across ages. Study-level results: Older age coincided with a roughly linear decline in TCR beta diversity per million T cells.

With a J-beta primer mix and a sample-barcoded 5' primer, a second PCR ran about 7 to 12 cycles. TCRdb fed the 5' RACE reads into MiXCR, producing one record per CDR3 protein. The data show 800,000 or so distinct CDR3 sequences, with around a quarter seen just once and roughly 3.5% held by the top ten. This clonotype has just a few counts. Its antigen is unidentified. The CDR3 runs to 16 residues. The germline V gene has CDR1 SGHTA and CDR2 FQGNSA. Trimming left V 5 bases short and J 3 bases short, with 17 bases between. Another study also made use of these data, one on T cells of mothers and their children.

This clonotype originated in a boy aged 5-17 years in good health. Sequencing input: blood. The chain employs TRBV7-2 and TRBJ2-1, with a weak D call TRBD2 (6 bases). The CDR3 bases are TGTGCCAGCAGCCATCCCTCCGGGGGTCTCTACAATGAGCAGTTCTTC. This sequence encodes CASSHPSGGLYNEQFF.